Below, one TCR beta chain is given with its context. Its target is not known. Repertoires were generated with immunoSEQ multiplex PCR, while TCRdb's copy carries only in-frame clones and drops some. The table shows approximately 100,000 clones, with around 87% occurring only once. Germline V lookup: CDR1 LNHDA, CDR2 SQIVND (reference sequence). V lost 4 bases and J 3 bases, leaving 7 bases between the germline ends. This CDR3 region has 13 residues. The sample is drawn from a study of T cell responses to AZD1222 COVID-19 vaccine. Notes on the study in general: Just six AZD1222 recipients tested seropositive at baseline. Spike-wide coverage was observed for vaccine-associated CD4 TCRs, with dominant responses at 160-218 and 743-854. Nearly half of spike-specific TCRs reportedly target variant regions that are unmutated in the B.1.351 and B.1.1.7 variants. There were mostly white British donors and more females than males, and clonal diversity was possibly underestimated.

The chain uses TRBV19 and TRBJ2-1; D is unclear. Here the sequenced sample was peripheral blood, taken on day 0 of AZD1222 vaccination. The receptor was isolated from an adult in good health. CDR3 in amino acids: CASSSRYYNEQFF. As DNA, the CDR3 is TGTGCCAGTAGTAGTCGTTACTACAATGAGCAGTTCTTC.